This record looks at one T cell receptor (beta chain) sequence and its context. In the study's own analysis: Amplified reference gene primers provided the basis for estimating nucleated cell counts. TCRdb's copy holds only in-frame clones and misses some; the assay was immunoSEQ multiplex PCR. V, J and clone size are those of that table, while D and trimming were read from the DNA. The data hold 250,000 to 300,000 clones, with approximately 86% observed a single time. This sample stems from a study of blood T cell repertoires in COVID-19. Study-level background: Material from acute and convalescent COVID-19 was sourced from the United States, Italy and Spain. PBMCs, B-cell-depleted T cells, or T cells were the source of the cDNA or gDNA that made up the material.

This CDR3 is built from 16 residues. Germline-derived CDR1 and CDR2 are SGHTA and FQGNSA. Trimming shortened V by 3 bases and J by 3 bases, and 15 bases separated the two germline ends. The V and J genes are TRBV7-2 and TRBJ1-5; D is undetermined. The sequence was collected from a woman between 45 and 65 years old who had recovered from COVID-19. The sequenced material came from peripheral blood. CDR3 sequence (DNA): TGTGCCAGCAGCTTCCAGGCCGGGATCCCCAATCAGCCCCAGCATTTT. It codes for CASSFQAGIPNQPQHF.